This T cell receptor beta chain was sequenced during a study of blood T cell repertoires in COVID-19. Trimming left V 2 bases short and J 9 bases short, with 8 bases between. The length of the CDR3 is 12 residues. Assay: immunoSEQ multiplex PCR; the TCRdb copy retains only in-frame clones and omits some. The sample records approximately 150,000 clones, 84% being singletons. The gene calls are TRBV12-3 or TRBV12-4 and TRBJ1-5; D gene unclear. The TCR originated in a man aged 25 to 40 with COVID-19, enrolled during active disease. The source material was peripheral blood. DNA of the CDR3: TGTGCCAGCAGTTTACCTGGGCGGCCCCAGCATTTT. It encodes CASSLPGRPQHF.